A single sample is the source of the 14 T cell receptor beta chains below, sequenced in a study of early T cells in non-severe SARS-CoV-2 infection. Each CDR3 protein gets one entry after TCRdb re-called the 5' RACE reads with MiXCR. The sample holds roughly 75,000 distinct CDR3 sequences, about 9.6% seen once. The sample consisted of whole blood. These receptors all come from an adult who was a healthcare worker with PCR-confirmed SARS-CoV-2 infection or an uninfected control (not recorded which).

The V call is TRBV7-9, the J call TRBJ1-5, with TRBD1 as a possible D gene (6 bases). The CDR3 has 14 amino acids. V lost 5 bases and J 3 bases, leaving 11 bases between the germline ends. CDR1 SEHNR and CDR2 FQNEAQ come from the germline V gene (reference sequence). The CDR3 nucleotides read TGTGCCAGCAGCCAGGACAGTAACAATCAGCCCCAGCATTTT. It codes for CASSQDSNNQPQHF. Based on the CDR3 plus reference TRBV7-9 and TRBJ1-5, the full variable domain is DTGVSQNPRHKITKRGQNVTFRCDPISEHNRLYWYRQTLGQGPEFLTYFQNEAQLEKSRLLSDRFSAERPKGSFSTLEIQRTEQGDSAMYLCASSQDSNNQPQHFGDGTRLSIL.

This clonotype was recorded at least ten times. The J gene is TRBJ2-3, the V gene TRBV27, with 8 bases lining up with TRBD2. The V gene end was trimmed by 4 bases and the J gene end by 1 base; junction bases not matched to a gene: 7. The germline gives CDR1 MNHEY, CDR2 SMNVEV (reference sequence). The CDR3 has 16 amino acids. CDR3: CASSSFSGVRTDTQYF. The DNA of the CDR3 is TGTGCCAGCAGTTCTTTTAGCGGGGTTCGCACAGATACGCAGTATTTT.

Concerning this clonotype itself: A much larger clonotype is one base distant, so this may be a read error. V gene TRBV25-1 combines with J gene TRBJ2-5, with D maybe TRBD1 (6 bases). Germline CDR1 is MGHDK and CDR2 is SYGVNS. Trimming stripped 3 bases from V and 4 bases from J, with 15 bases between. The CDR3 has 15 amino acids. The CDR3 loop reads CASSDLRGISETQYF. The CDR3 DNA reads as TGTGCCAGCAGTGATCTCAGGGGAATATCAGAGACCCAGTACTTC. Complete variable domain (other parts from reference TRBV25-1 and TRBJ2-5): EADIYQTPRYLVIGTGKKITLECSQTMGHDKMYWYQQDPGMELHLIHYSYGVNSTEKGDLSSESTVSRIRTEHFPLTLESARPSHTSQYLCASSDLRGISETQYFGPGTRLLVL.

The gene calls are TRBV2 and TRBJ2-3, with 8 bases matching TRBD1. V shed 7 bases, J shed 2 bases, and the junction held 2 bases outside the gene matches. There are 13 residues in the CDR3. Germline V gene sequence: CDR1 SNHLY, CDR2 FYNNEI. The CDR3 nucleotides are TGTGCCAGCACAGGGGGCAACACAGATACGCAGTATTTT. Protein sequence: CASTGGNTDTQYF.

This clonotype was recorded at least ten times. The chain joins TRBV3-1 to TRBJ2-5; D not certain. Per germline, CDR1 LGHDT and CDR2 YNNKEL (reference sequence). V was pared by 2 bases and J by 5 bases, with 18 bases between. The CDR3 is made up of 16 amino acids. The CDR3, as DNA: TGTGCCAGCAGCCAACCCTCGGTAGCTCGAGCGGAGACCCAGTACTTC. It codes for CASSQPSVARAETQYF.

This clonotype was detected only a few times. The gene calls are TRBV20-1 and TRBJ2-6; D gene uncertain. The CDR3 contains 14 residues. V was trimmed by 1 base and J by 2 bases, leaving 6 bases between them. CDR1 is DFQATT, CDR2 SNEGSKA, per germline (reference sequence). The CDR3 DNA is TGCAGTGCTAGAGTGGCGACTGGGGCCAACGTCCTGACTTTC. Translating gives CSARVATGANVLTF.

This clonotype was counted between two and nine times. In DNA form, the CDR3 reads TGTGCCTGGCCGACCCAGACCTACAATGAGCAGTTCTTC. It codes for CAWPTQTYNEQFF. J is TRBJ2-1 and V is TRBV30; D unclear. The CDR3 has 13 amino acids. V lost 5 bases and J lost 2, with 10 bases in between. Germline V lookup: CDR1 GTSNPN, CDR2 SVGIG (reference sequence). Drawing the rest from reference TRBV30 and TRBJ2-1, the complete variable domain is SQTIHQWPATLVQPVGSPLSLECTVEGTSNPNLYWYRQAAGRGLQLLFYSVGIGQISSEVPQNLSASRPQDRQFILSSKKLLLSDSGFYLCAWPTQTYNEQFFGPGTRLTVL.

In this sample, this clonotype turned up a few times. The chain employs TRBV29-1 and TRBJ2-1; D not certain. CDR1 is SQVTM, CDR2 ANQGSEA, per germline. The V gene lost 7 bases and the J gene lost 0 bases, with 7 bases spanning the gap. The CDR3 consists of 12 residues. CDR3 sequence reads: CSASLSYNEQFF. Written as DNA, the CDR3 is TGCAGCGCCTCCCTCTCCTACAATGAGCAGTTCTTC.

This clonotype was recorded many times. CDR3 protein: CATSTGGAKFF. The CDR3 region has the DNA TGTGCCACCAGCACGGGGGGAGCAAAGTTCTTC. V gene TRBV15 combines with J gene TRBJ2-1; 7 bases map to TRBD2. This CDR3 has 11 amino acids. V dropped 4 bases and J dropped 14; count of bases not matched to a gene: 5. Germline values: CDR1 LNHNV, CDR2 YYDKDF (reference sequence).

This clonotype has at least ten counts. This rearrangement joins TRBV5-5 to TRBJ2-5; 8 positions match TRBD2. The CDR3 spans 15 residues. Looked up from germline, CDR1 is SGHKS and CDR2 is YYEKEE (reference sequence). Unmatched junction bases numbered 6, after V lost 4 bases and J lost 1 base. CDR3 bases: TGTGCCAGCAGCGGGCTAGCGGGCCCCCAAGAGACCCAGTACTTC. Its protein is CASSGLAGPQETQYF. Drawing the rest from reference TRBV5-5 and TRBJ2-5, the complete variable domain is DAGVTQSPTHLIKTRGQQVTLRCSPISGHKSVSWYQQVLGQGPQFIFQYYEKEERGRGNFPDRFSARQFPNYSSELNVNALLLGDSALYLCASSGLAGPQETQYFGPGTRLLVL.

Only a few counts were recorded for this clonotype. CDR3: CASSHCRDSGFQGNQPQHF. The CDR3 region has the DNA TGCGCCAGCAGCCACTGCCGGGACAGCGGTTTCCAGGGCAATCAGCCCCAGCATTTT. The gene calls are TRBV5-1 and TRBJ1-5, with TRBD1 identical over 7 bases. The trim removed 4 bases at V and 2 bases at J, leaving 18 bases unmatched. CDR3 length: 19 residues. Germline V lookup: CDR1 SGHRS, CDR2 YFSETQ.

The rearrangement joins TRBV11-2 to TRBJ2-4, with 9 bases aligning to TRBD2. V lost 6 bases to trimming and J lost 3 bases; unmatched junction nucleotides: 3. CDR3 size: 14 residues. CDR1 is SGHAT, CDR2 FQNNGV, per germline. The CDR3 reads CASRLAGSKNIQYF. The CDR3, as DNA: TGTGCCAGCAGACTAGCGGGCAGCAAAAACATTCAGTACTTC.

This clonotype was counted at least ten times. This chain joins TRBV10-1 and TRBJ2-3; TRBD2 agrees at 10 bases. Per germline, CDR1 WNHNN and CDR2 SYGVQD (reference sequence). V trimming: 4 bases; J trimming: 1 base; junction bases outside the gene matches: 2. The CDR3 covers 15 residues. In nucleotides, the CDR3 is TGCGCCAGCAGTGCGCTAGCGGGAGGCACAGATACGCAGTATTTT. Its protein is CASSALAGGTDTQYF.

In its sample, this clonotype was seen many times. The rearrangement joins TRBV12-3 or TRBV12-4 to TRBJ2-6; 10 bases align to TRBD2. V lost 3 bases, J lost 0 bases, and 5 bases stayed unmatched. This CDR3 has 18 amino acids. CDR3 residues: CASSFRPSGSSGANVLTF. CDR3 DNA sequence: TGTGCCAGCAGTTTCAGGCCTAGCGGGAGCTCTGGGGCCAACGTCCTGACTTTC.